The 15 T cell receptor beta chains listed next were all sequenced from one sample in a study of blood T cell repertoires in COVID-19. The repertoire was sequenced with immunoSEQ multiplex PCR; TCRdb's copy has only in-frame clones and lacks some. Among 150,000 to 200,000 clones listed, 75% to 85% were seen once. Sequenced: PBMCs or T cells enriched from blood (not recorded which). Receptors originate from a middle-aged man who had recovered from COVID-19.

This chain connects TRBV30 to TRBJ2-1, with a tentative D call TRBD2 (5 bases). Germline-derived CDR1 and CDR2 are GTSNPN and SVGIG (reference sequence). This CDR3 is 16 amino acids long. V lost 0 bases and J 4 bases, leaving 16 bases between the germline ends. CDR3 bases: TGTGCCTGGAGTGTACGTCCGGACTTTGCATACAATGAGCAGTTCTTC. Translating it yields CAWSVRPDFAYNEQFF.

This chain links TRBV30 with TRBJ1-1; D not resolved. The germline gives CDR1 GTSNPN, CDR2 SVGIG (reference sequence). V lost 2 bases and J lost 7, with 11 bases in between. The CDR3 length is 12 residues. CDR3 coding DNA: TGTGCCTGGAGTCCCCGACTGGGTGAAGCTTTCTTT. It translates to CAWSPRLGEAFF.

This clone was observed a single time. The chain joins TRBV2 to TRBJ2-7, with TRBD1 as a possible D gene (6 bases). V was pared by 8 bases and J by 2 bases, with 16 bases between. The CDR3 extends over 14 amino acids. In germline, CDR1 is SNHLY, CDR2 FYNNEI. CDR3 coding DNA: TGTGCCAGCCGGGGAGCAGGGGCTGCCTACGAGCAGTACTTC. It codes for CASRGAGAAYEQYF.

The V call is TRBV30, the J call TRBJ1-2; 8 bases agree with TRBD1. V lost 1 base, J lost 2 bases, and 12 bases stayed unmatched. The germline gives CDR1 GTSNPN, CDR2 SVGIG (reference sequence). The CDR3 loop spans 17 amino acids. The CDR3 DNA sequence: TGTGCCTGGAGTGCAGAATATCCGGGACAGGAGAACTATGGCTACACCTTC. It encodes CAWSAEYPGQENYGYTF.

The rearrangement joins TRBV18 to TRBJ2-1; unclear D gene. Germline-derived CDR1 and CDR2 are KGHSH and LQKENI. The V end lost 2 bases, the J end lost 8 bases, and 16 bases lay between the germline ends. CDR3 length: 15 amino acids. The CDR3 DNA is TGTGCCAGCTCACCAGTGTACCCCTCCCGGGATGAGCAGTTCTTC. Protein: CASSPVYPSRDEQFF.

This clone appeared a single time. The gene calls are TRBV7-6 and TRBJ2-1; a weak D match, TRBD2 (5 bases). The ends were cut back, 5 bases at V and 8 bases at J, with 16 bases in the middle. Germline V CDR1 and CDR2: SGHVS, FNYEAQ. The CDR3 runs 14 residues. Here the CDR3 reads CASSPNNAGDEQFF. For the CDR3, the DNA is TGTGCCAGCAGCCCAAATAATGCCGGGGATGAGCAGTTCTTC.

This clone was detected a few times. Other nucleotide sequences from this sample produce the same CDR3. This chain links TRBV30 with TRBJ1-5; weak D call: TRBD1 (5 bases). Trimming shortened V by 2 bases and J by 4 bases, and 9 bases separated the two germline ends. The CDR3 extends over 13 amino acids. Germline values: CDR1 GTSNPN, CDR2 SVGIG (reference sequence). CDR3 nucleotides: TGTGCCTGGAGTACCCAGGGAAATCAGCCCCAGCATTTT. Translated, it gives CAWSTQGNQPQHF.

This chain connects TRBV4-1 to TRBJ1-2; 7 bases agree with TRBD1. Per the germline V gene, CDR1 is MGHRA and CDR2 is YSYEKL. This CDR3 region has 16 residues. Trimming removed 1 base from V and 5 bases from J; junction bases left unmatched: 10. The CDR3 bases are TGCGCCAGCAGCCAAGGACAGGGCCCCGAAGGGTATGGCTACACCTTC. Translating it yields CASSQGQGPEGYGYTF.

This sequence joins TRBV9 and TRBJ1-1; D not certain. The CDR3 sequence is 13 residues long. The V gene lost 5 bases and the J gene lost 0 bases, with 8 bases spanning the gap. Germline CDR1 reads SGDLS; CDR2 reads YYNGEE. The CDR3 bases are TGTGCCAGCAGTGACTCTTTGAACACTGAAGCTTTCTTT. Protein: CASSDSLNTEAFF.

This rearrangement joins TRBV19 to TRBJ2-5; TRBD2 agrees at 10 bases. Germline-derived CDR1 and CDR2 are LNHDA and SQIVND (reference sequence). CDR3 length: 16 amino acids. The ends lost 3 bases at V and 3 bases at J; junction bases unmatched: 7. In DNA, the CDR3 is TGTGCCAGTAGTATCCCTGGTAGCGGGGGGAAAGAGACCCAGTACTTC. Translating it yields CASSIPGSGGKETQYF. The full variable domain, its missing parts supplied by reference TRBV19 and TRBJ2-5, is DGGITQSPKYLFRKEGQNVTLSCEQNLNHDAMYWYRQDPGQGLRLIYYSQIVNDFQKGDIAEGYSVSREKKESFPLTVTSAQKNPTAFYLCASSIPGSGGKETQYFGPGTRLLVL.

The gene calls are TRBV30 and TRBJ2-2; tentative D call: TRBD1 (6 bases). The CDR3 is made up of 14 amino acids. Germline V gives CDR1 GTSNPN, CDR2 SVGIG (reference sequence). The CDR3 coding sequence is TGTGCTGTCCGGAGACAGGCGAACACCGGGGAGCTGTTTTTT. This gives the protein CAVRRQANTGELFF. The complete variable domain, with remaining parts taken from reference TRBV30 and TRBJ2-2, reads SQTIHQWPATLVQPVGSPLSLECTVEGTSNPNLYWYRQAAGRGLQLLFYSVGIGQISSEVPQNLSASRPQDRQFILSSKKLLLSDSGFYLCAVRRQANTGELFFGEGSRLTVL.

V usage is TRBV29-1 and J usage is TRBJ2-7; 9 positions match TRBD1. CDR3 length: 12 amino acids. V dropped 8 bases and J dropped 6; count of bases not matched to a gene: 8. From germline, CDR1 is SQVTM and CDR2 ANQGSEA. The DNA of the CDR3 is TGCAGCACTGGGACAGGGAGTGTCGAGCAGTACTTC. It translates to CSTGTGSVEQYF.

The chain recombines TRBV10-3 with TRBJ1-6, with D possibly matching TRBD1 (6 bases). V lost 5 bases and J 6 bases, leaving 17 bases between the germline ends. This CDR3 contains 16 residues. Germline CDR1 is ENHRY and CDR2 is SYGVKD. The CDR3 region has the DNA TGTGCCATCAGTTCTTCAAGGGGGGGGCCTAATTCACCCCTCCACTTT. It yields the protein CAISSSRGGPNSPLHF.

The V and J genes are TRBV5-1 and TRBJ2-6; no clear D gene. V was pared by 0 bases and J by 0 bases, with 10 bases between. The CDR3 is 17 amino acids. Germline lookup yields CDR1 SGHRS and CDR2 YFSETQ. As DNA, the CDR3 is TGCGCCAGCAGCTTGGCCTCGGGTCCCTCTGGGGCCAACGTCCTGACTTTC. It translates to CASSLASGPSGANVLTF.

This chain uses TRBV5-6 with TRBJ2-1; weak D call: TRBD2 (5 bases). The CDR3 consists of 14 residues. V gave up 2 bases and J gave up 6 bases, with 12 bases separating them. Germline CDR1 SGHDT, CDR2 YYEEEE. The CDR3 reads CASSFDTGGNEQFF. CDR3 coding DNA: TGTGCCAGCAGCTTTGATACTGGAGGCAATGAGCAGTTCTTC.